The 23 T cell receptor beta chains in this list originate from one sample, sequenced in a study of cytomegalovirus exposure and HLA in healthy donors. Primers included in the PCR were 60 Vbeta and 13 Jbeta primers. Using immunoSEQ multiplex PCR, the repertoire was profiled, and TCRdb retains in-frame clones only, with some absent. In the table there are 79,000 or so clones, roughly two thirds of which are singletons. The sequenced sample consisted of PBMCs. The receptors originated from a middle-aged woman in good health and CMV-seropositive.

V is TRBV5-4 and J is TRBJ2-3; possible D gene TRBD2, 5 bases. The CDR3 is 15 amino acids. In germline, CDR1 is SGHNT, CDR2 YYREEE (reference sequence). V shed 5 bases and J shed 2 bases, with 15 bases lying between them. CDR3 protein: CASRRGLENTDTQYF. In nucleotides, the CDR3 is TGTGCCAGCAGACGCGGACTGGAGAACACAGATACGCAGTATTTT.

V and J are TRBV29-1 and TRBJ2-7; no firm D call. Germline CDR1 and CDR2: SQVTM and ANQGSEA. The CDR3 extends over 12 amino acids. V dropped 4 bases and J dropped 2 bases, with 9 bases sitting between them. CDR3 nucleotides: TGCAGCGTTGGGAGTCAAGCCTACGAGCAGTACTTC. Its translation is CSVGSQAYEQYF.

The rearrangement joins TRBV19 to TRBJ2-3, with D unresolved. Trimming took off 2 bases at V and 6 bases at J, with 9 bases between the two ends. The germline gives CDR1 LNHDA, CDR2 SQIVND (reference sequence). The CDR3 covers 13 residues. In DNA form, the CDR3 reads TGTGCCAGTAGTATATTAGCCGGGGATACGCAGTATTTT. It codes for CASSILAGDTQYF.

The count of this clone is one. The V call is TRBV2, the J call TRBJ2-7, with TRBD1 matching 10 bases. The V segment lost 7 bases and the J segment 6 bases; nucleotides outside the gene matches: 3. The V gene's germline CDR1 is SNHLY and CDR2 FYNNEI. The CDR3 extends over 12 amino acids. In DNA, the CDR3 is TGTGCCAGCATCCGGGACAGGGGCGAGCAGTACTTC. Amino acid sequence: CASIRDRGEQYF.

The rearrangement uses TRBV20-1 and TRBJ1-2; 7 bases map to TRBD1. The CDR3 spans 11 residues. J gave up 5 bases and V 7 bases, and 4 bases lay outside the gene matches. Germline V CDR1 and CDR2: DFQATT, SNEGSKA (reference sequence). CDR3 DNA sequence: TGCAGTGTAGACAGGGTTTATGGCTACACCTTC. Protein: CSVDRVYGYTF.

This chain uses TRBV5-6 with TRBJ2-3; 10 bases fit TRBD2. V shed 0 bases, J shed 0 bases, and the junction held 4 bases outside the gene matches. In germline, CDR1 is SGHDT, CDR2 YYEEEE. The CDR3 extends over 17 amino acids. The CDR3 DNA sequence: TGTGCCAGCAGCTTGGGGACTAGCGGATACAGCACAGATACGCAGTATTTT. Translated: CASSLGTSGYSTDTQYF.

The V call is TRBV5-4, the J call TRBJ2-5; possibly TRBD1 for D (6 bases). Germline-derived CDR1 and CDR2 are SGHNT and YYREEE (reference sequence). The CDR3 sequence is 17 residues long. V was cut by 3 bases and J by 3 bases, with 21 bases left in between. The CDR3 DNA reads as TGTGCCAGCAGCTCGCTCGCAAGGGGACAAAGTGAAGAGACCCAGTACTTC. Residues: CASSSLARGQSEETQYF.

V and J are TRBV9 and TRBJ1-5; no reliable D call. Trimming cost V 3 bases and J 11 bases, with 12 bases left between them. The CDR3 has 12 amino acids. CDR1 and CDR2 (germline): SGDLS, YYNGEE. The CDR3 reads CASSASGQTQHF. Here the CDR3 DNA reads TGTGCCAGCAGCGCCAGCGGCCAGACCCAGCATTTT.

CDR3 residues: CASSDRQGAYSGANVLTF. The CDR3 DNA reads TGTGCCAGCAGCGACAGACAGGGGGCATACTCTGGGGCCAACGTCCTGACTTTC. V and J are TRBV7-2 and TRBJ2-6; 10 bases line up with TRBD1. The CDR3 runs 18 residues. Trimming cost V 5 bases and J 0 bases; bases outside gene matches: 7. The germline V gene has CDR1 SGHTA and CDR2 FQGNSA.

The chain has TRBV18 and TRBJ2-4, with a tentative D call TRBD2 (6 bases). The CDR3 is made up of 14 amino acids. Trimming pared 2 bases from V and 9 bases from J, leaving 14 bases between. Germline CDR1 is KGHSH and CDR2 is LQKENI. The chain's CDR3 is CASSPDSRGTIQYF. The CDR3 region has the DNA TGTGCCAGCTCACCAGACTCCCGGGGGACCATTCAGTACTTC.

The chain uses TRBV27 and TRBJ1-1; D remains ambiguous. The germline V gene has CDR1 MNHEY and CDR2 SMNVEV (reference sequence). This CDR3 is 15 amino acids long. Trimming removed 5 bases from V and 3 bases from J, with 16 bases in between. The CDR3 protein is CASSPTRGPDTEAFF. DNA of the CDR3: TGTGCCAGCAGTCCTACCCGAGGTCCCGACACTGAAGCTTTCTTT.

This clone has only a few counts. This chain joins TRBV9 and TRBJ2-3, with TRBD2 matching over 7 bases. The junction had 7 bases not matched to a gene; V was cut back by 3 bases and J by 0 bases. Germline V gives CDR1 SGDLS, CDR2 YYNGEE. The CDR3 runs to 16 residues. CDR3 DNA: TGTGCCAGCAGCGGGGGACTAATTTTTAGCACAGATACGCAGTATTTT. Translated, it gives CASSGGLIFSTDTQYF.

The rearrangement uses TRBV7-2 and TRBJ2-7; 9 bases fit TRBD1. The CDR3 is 16 amino acids. Looked up from germline, CDR1 is SGHTA and CDR2 is FQGNSA. Losses at the gene ends were 5 bases for V and 7 bases for J; bases not matched to a gene: 15. The CDR3 sequence is CASSPQTGTGTKEQYF. As DNA, the CDR3 is TGTGCCAGCAGCCCACAAACCGGGACAGGGACGAAGGAGCAGTACTTC.

The V gene is TRBV28, the J gene TRBJ1-2; possibly TRBD1 for D (5 bases). V shed 5 bases and J shed 8 bases, with 15 bases lying between them. Germline V gene data show CDR1 as MDHEN and CDR2 as SYDVKM. The CDR3 runs to 13 residues. CDR3: CASSLTGGMGYTF. In DNA, the CDR3 is TGTGCCAGCAGTCTCACCGGGGGGATGGGCTACACCTTC.

This clone occurred a few times. This chain links TRBV5-8 with TRBJ1-5; 9 bases fit TRBD1. V dropped 4 bases and J dropped 2; count of bases not matched to a gene: 10. CDR1 is SGHTS and CDR2 is YDEGEE in the germline V gene. The CDR3 sequence is 17 residues long. The CDR3 DNA is TGTGCCAGCAGCCACGGGACAGGGTTGGTTGGCAATCAGCCCCAGCATTTT. Protein product: CASSHGTGLVGNQPQHF.

This clone appeared once. This chain uses TRBV14 with TRBJ1-2, with a tentative D call TRBD1 (5 bases). Germline V lookup: CDR1 SGHDN, CDR2 FVKESK. V shed 1 base and J shed 6 bases, with 9 bases lying between them. This CDR3 spans 13 amino acids. This chain's CDR3 is CASSQARGDGYTF. For the CDR3, the DNA is TGTGCCAGCAGCCAAGCAAGGGGTGATGGCTACACCTTC.

Here the CDR3 DNA reads TGTGCCAGCAGCTACGGGGGGGCTGGCTACGAGCAGTACTTC. It specifies CASSYGGAGYEQYF. The chain joins TRBV5-6 to TRBJ2-7; 8 nucleotides align to TRBD2. CDR1 SGHDT and CDR2 YYEEEE come from the germline V gene. The CDR3 runs to 14 residues. The J segment lost 3 bases and the V segment lost 3 bases, leaving 5 bases of the junction unmatched.

Comments on this clone: Other DNA sequences in the same sample also yield this CDR3. This chain joins TRBV5-1 and TRBJ1-1; 12 bases fit TRBD1. From germline, CDR1 is SGHRS and CDR2 YFSETQ. CDR3 length: 15 amino acids. V gave up 5 bases and J gave up 10 bases; unmatched junction bases: 12. In DNA form, the CDR3 reads TGCGCCAGCAGTTTTTCCGGGACAGGGGGCGGATCAGCTTTCTTT. Translating it yields CASSFSGTGGGSAFF.

The chain uses TRBV19 and TRBJ2-3; possibly TRBD2 for D (5 bases). The V gene lost 5 bases and the J gene lost 3 bases, with 21 bases spanning the gap. The CDR3 extends over 17 amino acids. Germline CDR1 LNHDA, CDR2 SQIVND (reference sequence). The CDR3 nucleotides read TGTGCCAGTAGTTGGTCGGGGTCACCCTGGGTAACAGATACGCAGTATTTT. Translating it yields CASSWSGSPWVTDTQYF.

V gene TRBV11-2 combines with J gene TRBJ2-5; TRBD2 matches 11 bases. This CDR3 has 16 amino acids. The junction had 14 bases not matched to a gene; V was cut back by 8 bases and J by 6 bases. CDR1 is SGHAT, CDR2 FQNNGV, per germline. CDR3 DNA: TGTGCCAGCGGAATAGCGGGGGGGGACAGGGTAAAGACCCAGTACTTC. Residues: CASGIAGGDRVKTQYF.

V and J are TRBV30 and TRBJ2-7, with 12 nucleotides matching TRBD1. Germline CDR1 reads GTSNPN; CDR2 reads SVGIG (reference sequence). With V trimmed by 0 bases and J by 4 bases, 4 bases remained unmatched. The CDR3 length is 15 residues. CDR3 protein: CAWSVGTGGIYEQYF. The CDR3 DNA reads as TGTGCCTGGAGTGTAGGGACAGGGGGCATTTACGAGCAGTACTTC.

The rearrangement links TRBV10-2 to TRBJ2-1, with 12 bases matching TRBD2. V shed 2 bases and J 8 bases; nucleotides not matched to a gene: 7. The CDR3 is 16 amino acids. Germline assignment: CDR1 WSHSY and CDR2 SAAADI. The CDR3 loop reads CASSETRLAGVHEQFF. CDR3 sequence (DNA): TGCGCCAGCAGTGAGACCCGACTAGCGGGAGTCCATGAGCAGTTCTTC.

The chain recombines TRBV13 with TRBJ2-5; the match to TRBD2 covers 8 bases. J was trimmed by 1 base and V by 4 bases; bases with no gene match: 5. Germline assignment: CDR1 PRHDT and CDR2 FYEKMQ (reference sequence). The CDR3 runs to 15 residues. CDR3 nucleotide sequence: TGTGCCAGCAGCTCCAGCGGGAGCTCCCAAGAGACCCAGTACTTC. Protein sequence: CASSSSGSSQETQYF. Supplemented by reference TRBV13 and TRBJ2-5, the full variable domain reads AAGVIQSPRHLIKEKRETATLKCYPIPRHDTVYWYQQGPGQDPQFLISFYEKMQSDKGSIPDRFSAQQFSDYHSELNMSSLELGDSALYFCASSSSGSSQETQYFGPGTRLLVL.